This T cell receptor beta chain was retrieved from a study of T cells after yellow fever vaccination. Study conclusions and caveats: Contamination of FACS-sorted repertoires by abundant clonotypes from the bulk population could occur.

This clonotype was recorded a few times. Its antigen is as yet unknown. V was trimmed by 6 bases and J by 3 bases, leaving 12 bases between them. The CDR3 totals 13 residues. Germline V lookup: CDR1 WSHSY, CDR2 SAAADI. TCR cDNA, made by 5'RACE template switching, carried an added universal primer site and UMIs. One entry per CDR3 protein results from TCRdb running MiXCR on the 5' RACE reads. The sample yields around 600,000 distinct CDR3 sequences, around an eighth seen once. This chain uses TRBV10-2 with TRBJ2-7; D is uncertain. The receptor comes from a man aged 30 to 39 who received the YFV17D yellow fever vaccine. Source: PBMCs, taken on the day of the yellow fever booster vaccination. The CDR3 loop reads CASSERLNYEQYF. CDR3 in DNA: TGCGCCAGCAGCGAAAGGCTCAACTACGAGCAGTACTTC.